Each of the 4 T cell receptor beta chains below was sequenced from the same sample in a study of T cell repertoires in cytomegalovirus infection (dated by TCRdb to about 2019). Sequencing took place on an Illumina HiSeq 1500. TCRdb cleaned the public reads at Q25 with fastp, built clones with MiXCR and kept in-frame beta chains. Rows with one shared CDR3 protein collapse into an entry with the most common genes and DNA. This sample is represented by more than 350,000 distinct CDR3 sequences; roughly 30% of them were singletons. The ten largest clonotypes hold roughly an eighth of the sample. The material sequenced was PBMCs. Receptors originate from a human donor in good health (CMV status not recorded). Some clones in this sample may be carry-over from other donors' samples.

This clonotype occurred a few times. The rearrangement uses TRBV4-1 and TRBJ2-1; D not certain. This CDR3 comprises 15 residues. CDR1 MGHRA and CDR2 YSYEKL come from the germline V gene. The ends were cut back, 1 base at V and 2 bases at J, with 9 bases in the middle. This CDR3 is CASSQGQTPYNEQFF. DNA of the CDR3: TGCGCCAGCAGCCAAGGGCAGACTCCCTACAATGAGCAGTTCTTC.

Comment on this clonotype: A much larger clone differs by one base, so this may be a read error. The genes are TRBV7-2 and TRBJ2-7; tentative D call: TRBD1 (6 bases). V lost 1 base to trimming and J lost 9 bases, with 13 bases between them. Germline CDR1 SGHTA, CDR2 FQGNSA. CDR3 size: 13 residues. The chain's CDR3 is CASSLDRVSAQYF. In DNA, the CDR3 is TGTGCCAGCAGCTTAGACAGGGTGAGCGCGCAGTACTTC.

This chain connects TRBV7-9 to TRBJ1-2; tentative D call: TRBD1 (5 bases). Per the germline V gene, CDR1 is SEHNR and CDR2 is FQNEAQ (reference sequence). This CDR3 has 15 residues. Between the trimmed V and J ends, which lost 0 bases and 8 bases, there was a span of 16 bases. Here the CDR3 DNA reads TGTGCCAGCAGCTTAGCGAGGCAGGGAAGGAGCGGCTACACCTTC. Amino acids: CASSLARQGRSGYTF.

The chain carries TRBV12-3 or TRBV12-4 and TRBJ2-3, with 11 bases that match TRBD2. The trim removed 4 bases at V and 0 bases at J, leaving 6 bases unmatched. The CDR3 covers 17 residues. The DNA for the CDR3 is TGTGCCAGCAGTTCAGTACTAGCGGGGGCTAGCACAGATACGCAGTATTTT. Its protein is CASSSVLAGASTDTQYF.